Each of the 29 T cell receptor beta chains below was sequenced from the same sample in a study of T-cell memory formation after mild COVID-19. TCRdb called the 5' RACE reads again in MiXCR, with one record for every CDR3 protein. Of hundreds of thousands of distinct CDR3 sequences listed, roughly 20% are singletons. Sequenced input: PBMCs or a T cell subset sorted from them (not recorded which). The receptors originated from an adult woman who had mild COVID-19 (a few samples of this study predate the infection). Cell type and time point are not known.

This clonotype showed up many times. The junction departs from germline at one end; a sequencing error may be responsible. This chain connects TRBV18 to TRBJ2-5; D perhaps matches TRBD2 (5 bases). Germline V lookup: CDR1 KGHSH, CDR2 LQKENI. This CDR3 comprises 14 residues. The CDR3: CASSPRGGGETQYF. The DNA for the CDR3 is TGTGCCAGCTCCCCACGAGGAGGAGGCGAGACCCAGTACTTC.

This clonotype was observed many times. V and J are TRBV6-5 and TRBJ2-7; TRBD1 matches 7 bases. V shed 6 bases, J shed 3 bases, and the junction held 8 bases outside the gene matches. The length of the CDR3 is 14 residues. In germline, CDR1 is MNHEY, CDR2 SVGAGI. CDR3 nucleotides: TGTGCCAGCAGGACCCGGGACAGCCACTACGAGCAGTACTTC. Amino acid sequence: CASRTRDSHYEQYF.

Only a few counts were recorded for this clonotype. The rearrangement links TRBV6-5 to TRBJ1-6, with D possibly matching TRBD1 (5 bases). Trimming removed 6 bases at V and 3 bases at J, with 9 bases between. The CDR3 loop spans 14 amino acids. Looked up from germline, CDR1 is MNHEY and CDR2 is SVGAGI. The CDR3 here is CASRPDSYNSPLHF. CDR3 DNA sequence: TGTGCCAGCAGACCCGACAGCTATAATTCACCCCTCCACTTT.

In this sample, this clonotype turned up many times. The chain recombines TRBV18 with TRBJ2-7; tentative D call: TRBD1 (6 bases). CDR3 size: 13 residues. Germline values: CDR1 KGHSH, CDR2 LQKENI. V gave up 1 base and J gave up 3 bases, with 7 bases separating them. The CDR3: CASSPRTDYEQYF. The CDR3 DNA reads as TGTGCCAGCTCACCACGGACAGACTACGAGCAGTACTTC.

This clonotype came up many times. The J gene is TRBJ1-1, the V gene TRBV5-1; no clear D. Trimming removed 1 base at V and 7 bases at J, with 11 bases between. This CDR3 comprises 13 residues. Germline V gene sequence: CDR1 SGHRS, CDR2 YFSETQ. The CDR3 nucleotides are TGCGCCAGCAGCTTGTCTTGGGGTAATGAAGCTTTCTTT. It codes for CASSLSWGNEAFF.

This clonotype has just a few counts. The rearrangement joins TRBV4-3 to TRBJ2-5, with 9 bases that match TRBD2. V shed 4 bases, J shed 5 bases, and the junction held 11 bases outside the gene matches. Germline V CDR1 and CDR2: LGHNA, YSLEER. The CDR3 runs 16 residues. CDR3 region: CASSREVAGVGETQYF. The CDR3 nucleotides read TGCGCCAGCAGCCGAGAGGTAGCGGGAGTGGGGGAGACCCAGTACTTC.

This chain links TRBV11-2 with TRBJ2-3; the match to TRBD2 covers 10 bases. Trimming at V came to 2 bases and at J to 0 bases, leaving 8 bases not matched to a gene. Per the germline V gene, CDR1 is SGHAT and CDR2 is FQNNGV. CDR3 size: 18 residues. CDR3 protein: CASSLPTSGVPSTDTQYF. The DNA of the CDR3 is TGTGCCAGCAGCTTACCTACTAGCGGGGTCCCTAGCACAGATACGCAGTATTTT.

The chain joins TRBV6-4 to TRBJ2-5, with D perhaps TRBD2 (6 bases). Germline assignment: CDR1 MRHNA and CDR2 SNTAGT. The V end was cut by 0 bases, the J end by 7 bases, with 15 bases between. The CDR3 spans 15 residues. The CDR3 nucleotides read TGTGCCAGCAGTGACTCGCCTAGCGAGATGGCGACCCAGTACTTC. Translated: CASSDSPSEMATQYF.

V is TRBV7-9 and J is TRBJ2-7; D gene ambiguous. The germline V gene encodes CDR1 SEHNR and CDR2 FQNEAQ (reference sequence). V lost 0 bases and J 4 bases, leaving 10 bases between the germline ends. The CDR3 has 14 residues. The CDR3 sequence is CASSLAQNSYEQYF. The CDR3 DNA sequence: TGTGCCAGCAGCTTAGCCCAAAACTCGTACGAGCAGTACTTC.

This clonotype was found a few times. The chain combines TRBV28 with TRBJ2-3, with D maybe TRBD1 (6 bases). Trimming stripped 2 bases from V and 1 base from J, with 13 bases between. Germline V gives CDR1 MDHEN, CDR2 SYDVKM. The CDR3 totals 16 residues. CDR3 sequence (DNA): TGTGCCAGCAGTTTAACCAGGGCAGGGGGCACAGATACGCAGTATTTT. It is translated as CASSLTRAGGTDTQYF.

This clonotype was seen only a few times. The chain has TRBV12-3 or TRBV12-4 and TRBJ2-7, with D possibly matching TRBD2 (6 bases). Trimming removed 5 bases from V and 2 bases from J, with 16 bases in between. The CDR3 has 15 residues. The CDR3 protein is CASSLRRELPYEQYF. DNA for the CDR3: TGTGCCAGCAGTCTCCGGCGGGAATTACCCTACGAGCAGTACTTC.

The chain carries TRBV5-5 and TRBJ2-5; possibly TRBD1 for D (8 bases). V gave up 3 bases and J gave up 5 bases, with 17 bases separating them. From germline, CDR1 is SGHKS and CDR2 YYEKEE (reference sequence). CDR3 length: 15 amino acids. The chain's CDR3 is CASSSTQGGLETQYF. CDR3 bases: TGTGCCAGCAGCTCAACACAGGGGGGGCTGGAGACCCAGTACTTC.

The V call is TRBV5-1, the J call TRBJ2-1, with D maybe TRBD1 (6 bases). V lost 1 base and J lost 0, with 8 bases in between. Looked up from germline, CDR1 is SGHRS and CDR2 is YFSETQ. The CDR3 consists of 15 residues. CDR3 DNA sequence: TGCGCCAGCAGCTTGTCCAGGGGCTCCTACAATGAGCAGTTCTTC. It yields the protein CASSLSRGSYNEQFF.

This clonotype was observed a handful of times. This chain connects TRBV4-3 to TRBJ1-2, with D perhaps TRBD1 (6 bases). Germline CDR1 and CDR2: LGHNA and YSLEER. The V end was cut by 1 base, the J end by 8 bases, with 17 bases between. The CDR3 spans 15 residues. The CDR3 sequence is CASSQGSGVELGYTF. In DNA, the CDR3 is TGCGCCAGCAGCCAAGGTTCAGGGGTGGAGTTAGGCTACACCTTC.

The V call is TRBV19, the J call TRBJ1-6; 7 bases fit TRBD1. With V trimmed by 0 bases and J by 10 bases, 6 bases remained unmatched. The CDR3 covers 15 residues. From germline, CDR1 is LNHDA and CDR2 SQIVND (reference sequence). The chain's CDR3 is CASSIDGGQESPLHF. CDR3 DNA: TGTGCCAGTAGTATAGATGGAGGACAGGAATCACCCCTCCACTTT. Based on the CDR3 plus reference TRBV19 and TRBJ1-6, the full variable domain is DGGITQSPKYLFRKEGQNVTLSCEQNLNHDAMYWYRQDPGQGLRLIYYSQIVNDFQKGDIAEGYSVSREKKESFPLTVTSAQKNPTAFYLCASSIDGGQESPLHFGNGTRLTVT.

This clonotype was recorded a few times. The chain has TRBV27 and TRBJ2-6; TRBD1 agrees at 7 bases. The CDR3 is 16 amino acids. Per germline, CDR1 MNHEY and CDR2 SMNVEV (reference sequence). Trimming took 3 bases from V and 0 from J; bases not matched to a gene: 2. The CDR3 sequence is CASSFRGNSGANVLTF. The CDR3 DNA sequence: TGTGCCAGCAGTTTCAGGGGGAACTCTGGGGCCAACGTCCTGACTTTC.

This clonotype was seen a few times. The rearrangement uses TRBV5-4 and TRBJ2-1, with unresolved D. The germline V and J ends were trimmed by 1 base and 5 bases, with 10 bases remaining between them. Germline V gene lookup returns CDR1 SGHNT and CDR2 YYREEE (reference sequence). The CDR3 is 14 amino acids. The CDR3 loop is CASSLIASHNEQFF. The CDR3, as DNA: TGTGCCAGCAGCTTGATAGCCAGCCACAATGAGCAGTTCTTC. Filled out from reference TRBV5-4 and TRBJ2-1, the complete variable domain reads ETGVTQSPTHLIKTRGQQVTLRCSSQSGHNTVSWYQQALGQGPQFIFQYYREEENGRGNFPPRFSGLQFPNYSSELNVNALELDDSALYLCASSLIASHNEQFFGPGTRLTVL.

The V gene is TRBV23-1, the J gene TRBJ1-6; tentatively, D is TRBD1 (6 bases). TRBV23-1 is an ORF, with its function uncertain. The CDR3 runs to 16 residues. Trimming cost V 8 bases and J 4 bases, with 18 bases left between them. Here the CDR3 reads CASHPNRARYNSPLHF. CDR3 bases: TGCGCCAGCCATCCCAACAGGGCTCGGTATAATTCACCCCTCCACTTT.

The V call is TRBV6-5, the J call TRBJ1-2, with 7 bases lining up with TRBD1. V gave up 2 bases and J gave up 3 bases; unmatched junction bases: 6. The CDR3 extends over 15 amino acids. Germline values: CDR1 MNHEY, CDR2 SVGAGI. The CDR3: CASSYDQGGDYGYTF. The CDR3 bases are TGTGCCAGCAGTTACGACCAGGGGGGGGACTATGGCTACACCTTC.

The rearrangement links TRBV11-2 to TRBJ2-1; possibly TRBD1 for D (6 bases). The germline V gene encodes CDR1 SGHAT and CDR2 FQNNGV. V gave up 1 base and J gave up 8 bases, with 12 bases separating them. The CDR3 totals 14 residues. The CDR3 DNA is TGTGCCAGCAGCTTAGTCCAGGGGCGCGATGAGCAGTTCTTC. Protein: CASSLVQGRDEQFF.

V and J are TRBV24-1 and TRBJ2-7, with D possibly TRBD1 on 6 matching bases. The CDR3 is 16 residues long. Trimming shortened V by 1 base and J by 3 bases, and 15 bases separated the two germline ends. CDR1 and CDR2 (germline): KGHDR, SFDVKD. CDR3 residues: CATSDLGQRNVYEQYF. CDR3 nucleotides: TGTGCCACCAGTGATTTAGGACAGAGGAACGTCTACGAGCAGTACTTC.

This clonotype showed up just a few times. The chain links TRBV7-9 to TRBJ2-1, with D maybe TRBD1 (5 bases). The CDR3 length is 15 residues. V lost 2 bases and J lost 4, with 12 bases in between. In germline, CDR1 is SEHNR, CDR2 FQNEAQ (reference sequence). The CDR3: CASSLNWGSYNEQFF. CDR3 nucleotide sequence: TGTGCCAGCAGCTTAAACTGGGGCTCGTACAATGAGCAGTTCTTC.

The table lists this clonotype with many counts. The chain couples TRBV7-7 to TRBJ2-5; D is perhaps TRBD2 (6 bases). The germline gives CDR1 SSHAT, CDR2 FNYEAQ (reference sequence). CDR3 length equals 16 residues. This chain's CDR3 is CASSPRGSSEGETQYF. In nucleotides, the CDR3 is TGTGCTAGCTCCCCTCGGGGGTCGTCGGAAGGGGAGACCCAGTACTTC. The full variable domain, in which reference TRBV7-7 and TRBJ2-5 provide the parts outside the CDR3, is GAGVSQSPRYKVTKRGQDVTLRCDPISSHATLYWYQQALGQGPEFLTYFNYEAQPDKSGLPSDRFSAERPEGSISTLTIQRTEQRDSAMYRCASSPRGSSEGETQYFGPGTRLLVL.

This clonotype was observed many times. The genes are TRBV5-6 and TRBJ2-5; perhaps TRBD1 as D (5 bases). The length of the CDR3 is 16 residues. Trimming shortened V by 3 bases and J by 5 bases, and 20 bases separated the two germline ends. Germline assignment: CDR1 SGHDT and CDR2 YYEEEE. The CDR3 nucleotides are TGTGCCAGCAGCTCGACCAACTTCAGGGTAGGGGAGACCCAGTACTTC. Translated: CASSSTNFRVGETQYF. Filled out from reference TRBV5-6 and TRBJ2-5, the complete variable domain reads DAGVTQSPTHLIKTRGQQVTLRCSPKSGHDTVSWYQQALGQGPQFIFQYYEEEERQRGNFPDRFSGHQFPNYSSELNVNALLLGDSALYLCASSSTNFRVGETQYFGPGTRLLVL.

The chain carries TRBV6-5 and TRBJ2-5; the D gene is possibly TRBD2 (6 bases). Looked up from germline, CDR1 is MNHEY and CDR2 is SVGAGI. The CDR3 consists of 14 residues. V was clipped by 7 bases and J by 6 bases, with 18 bases between them. The CDR3 DNA is TGTGCCAGCACACCCCTGGAGGGGACGCAGACCCAGTACTTC. It yields the protein CASTPLEGTQTQYF.

The chain employs TRBV7-2 and TRBJ2-3, with 8 bases identical to TRBD2. Germline lookup yields CDR1 SGHTA and CDR2 FQGNSA. The CDR3 runs to 18 residues. After removal of 5 bases from V and 3 bases from J, the junction contained 16 bases not matched to a gene. The CDR3 DNA reads TGTGCCAGCAGCCGTTGGTTGCGGGAGGACTATCATACAGATACGCAGTATTTT. The encoded protein is CASSRWLREDYHTDTQYF.

The chain joins TRBV12-3 or TRBV12-4 to TRBJ2-3, with TRBD2 identical over 9 bases. Losses at the gene ends were 7 bases for V and 1 base for J; bases not matched to a gene: 6. This CDR3 spans 15 amino acids. CDR3: CASIKREEGTDTQYF. The CDR3 region has the DNA TGTGCCAGCATCAAGCGGGAGGAGGGCACAGATACGCAGTATTTT.

This chain joins TRBV7-9 and TRBJ2-7, with D unresolved. V lost 5 bases and J lost 2, with 19 bases in between. CDR1 is SEHNR, CDR2 FQNEAQ, per germline (reference sequence). The CDR3 spans 16 residues. CDR3 DNA sequence: TGTGCCAGCAGCGGTGTCTCGTCGACATATCCCTACGAGCAGTACTTC. It yields the protein CASSGVSSTYPYEQYF.

This clonotype was seen a few times. The chain joins TRBV6-1 to TRBJ1-2; D gene unclear. V was pared by 7 bases and J by 0 bases, with 15 bases between. Germline assignment: CDR1 MNHNS and CDR2 SASEGT. CDR3 length equals 15 residues. This chain's CDR3 is CASNRGRTTNYGYTF. The CDR3 DNA sequence: TGTGCCAGCAACCGCGGCAGGACGACTAACTATGGCTACACCTTC.